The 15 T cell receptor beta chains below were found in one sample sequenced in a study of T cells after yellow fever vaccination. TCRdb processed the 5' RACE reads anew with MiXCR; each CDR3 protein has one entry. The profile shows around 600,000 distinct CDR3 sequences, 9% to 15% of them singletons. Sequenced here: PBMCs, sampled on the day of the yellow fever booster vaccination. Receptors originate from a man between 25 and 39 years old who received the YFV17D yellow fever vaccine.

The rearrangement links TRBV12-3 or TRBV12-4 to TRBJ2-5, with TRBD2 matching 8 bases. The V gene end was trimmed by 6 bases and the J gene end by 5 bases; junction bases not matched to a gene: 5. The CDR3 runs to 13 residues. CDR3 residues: CASRRAGVETQYF. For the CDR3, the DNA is TGTGCCAGCAGAAGAGCGGGAGTGGAGACCCAGTACTTC.

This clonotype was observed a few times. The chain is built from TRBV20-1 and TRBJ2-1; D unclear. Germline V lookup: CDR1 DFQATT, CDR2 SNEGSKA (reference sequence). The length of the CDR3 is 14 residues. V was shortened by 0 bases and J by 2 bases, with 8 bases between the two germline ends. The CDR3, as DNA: TGCAGTGCTAGAGATTCCATAACCTACAATGAGCAGTTCTTC. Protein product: CSARDSITYNEQFF.

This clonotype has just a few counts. CDR3 sequence: CASRTGRQETQYF. As DNA, the CDR3 is TGTGCCAGCAGGACAGGGAGGCAAGAGACCCAGTACTTC. V is TRBV6-6 and J is TRBJ2-5; D is perhaps TRBD1 (7 bases). The CDR3 contains 13 residues. Trimming pared 6 bases from V and 2 bases from J, leaving 10 bases between. The germline V gene encodes CDR1 MNHNY and CDR2 SVGAGI (reference sequence).

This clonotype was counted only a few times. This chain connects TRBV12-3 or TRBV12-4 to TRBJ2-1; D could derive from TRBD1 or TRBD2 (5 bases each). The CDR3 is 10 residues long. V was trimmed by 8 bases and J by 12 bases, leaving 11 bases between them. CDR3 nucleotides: TGTGCCAGCGCCGGGACGAGGCAGTTCTTC. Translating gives CASAGTRQFF.

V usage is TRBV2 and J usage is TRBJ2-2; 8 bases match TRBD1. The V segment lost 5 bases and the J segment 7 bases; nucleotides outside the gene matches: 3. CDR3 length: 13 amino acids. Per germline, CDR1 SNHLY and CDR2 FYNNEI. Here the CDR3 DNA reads TGTGCCAGCAGTCAGGGGGCAGGCGGGGAGCTGTTTTTT. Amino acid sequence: CASSQGAGGELFF.

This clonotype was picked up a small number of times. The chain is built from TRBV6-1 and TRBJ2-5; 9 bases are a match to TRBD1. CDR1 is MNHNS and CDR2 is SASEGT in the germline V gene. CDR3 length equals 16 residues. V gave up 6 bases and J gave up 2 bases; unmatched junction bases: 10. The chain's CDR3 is CASRMGDRDNQETQYF. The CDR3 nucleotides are TGTGCCAGCAGGATGGGGGACAGGGATAATCAAGAGACCCAGTACTTC.

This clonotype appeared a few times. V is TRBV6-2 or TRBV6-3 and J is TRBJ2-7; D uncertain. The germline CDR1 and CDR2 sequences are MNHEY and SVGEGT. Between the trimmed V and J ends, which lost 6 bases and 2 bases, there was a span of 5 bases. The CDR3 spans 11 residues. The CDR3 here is CASRQAYEQYF. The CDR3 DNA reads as TGTGCCAGCAGGCAAGCCTACGAGCAGTACTTC.

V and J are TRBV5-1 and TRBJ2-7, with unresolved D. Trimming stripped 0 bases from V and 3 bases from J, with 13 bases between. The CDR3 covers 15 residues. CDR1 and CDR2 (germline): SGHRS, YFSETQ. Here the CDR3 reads CASSLDGTPVYEQYF. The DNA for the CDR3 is TGCGCCAGCAGCTTGGACGGTACCCCCGTCTACGAGCAGTACTTC.

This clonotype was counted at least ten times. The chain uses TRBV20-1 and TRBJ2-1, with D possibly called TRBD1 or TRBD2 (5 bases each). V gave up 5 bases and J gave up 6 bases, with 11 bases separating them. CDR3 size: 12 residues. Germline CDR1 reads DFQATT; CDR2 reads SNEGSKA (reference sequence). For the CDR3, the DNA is TGCAGTGCTGCCCGGGACCCCAATGAGCAGTTCTTC. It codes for CSAARDPNEQFF.

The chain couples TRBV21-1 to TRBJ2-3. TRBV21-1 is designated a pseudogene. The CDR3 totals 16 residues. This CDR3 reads CASSNSPSGGTDTQYF. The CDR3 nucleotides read TGTGCCAGCAGCAATAGCCCCAGCGGTGGCACAGATACGCAGTATTTT.

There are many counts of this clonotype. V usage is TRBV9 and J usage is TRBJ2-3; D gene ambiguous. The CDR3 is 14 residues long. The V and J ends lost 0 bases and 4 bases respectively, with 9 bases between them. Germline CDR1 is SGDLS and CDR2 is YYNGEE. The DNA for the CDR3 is TGTGCCAGCAGCGTAGCTATTGGGGCAGATACGCAGTATTTT. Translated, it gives CASSVAIGADTQYF.

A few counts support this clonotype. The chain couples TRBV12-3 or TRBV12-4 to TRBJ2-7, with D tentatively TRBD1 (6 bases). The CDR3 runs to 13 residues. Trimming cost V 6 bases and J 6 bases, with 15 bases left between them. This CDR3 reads CASSVDRLAEQYF. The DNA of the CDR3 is TGTGCCAGCAGCGTAGACAGGCTCGCCGAGCAGTACTTC.

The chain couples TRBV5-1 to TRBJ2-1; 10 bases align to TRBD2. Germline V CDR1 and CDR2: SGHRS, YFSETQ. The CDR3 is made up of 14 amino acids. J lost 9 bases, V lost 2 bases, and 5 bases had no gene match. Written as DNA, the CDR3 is TGCGCCAGCAGCTTCCTAGCGGGAGACAGTGAGCAGTTCTTC. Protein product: CASSFLAGDSEQFF.

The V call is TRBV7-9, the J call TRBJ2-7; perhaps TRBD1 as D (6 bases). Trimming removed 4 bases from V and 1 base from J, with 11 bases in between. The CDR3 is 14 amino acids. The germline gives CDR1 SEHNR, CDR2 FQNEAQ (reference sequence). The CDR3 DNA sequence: TGTGCCAGCAGCTCCCAGGACAGTTCCTACGAGCAGTACTTC. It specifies CASSSQDSSYEQYF.

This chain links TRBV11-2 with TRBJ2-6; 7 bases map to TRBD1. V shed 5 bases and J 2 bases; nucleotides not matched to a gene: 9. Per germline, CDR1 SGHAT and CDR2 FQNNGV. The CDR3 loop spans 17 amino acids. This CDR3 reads CASSHRDRTAGANVLTF. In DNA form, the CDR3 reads TGTGCCAGCAGCCACCGGGACAGAACTGCTGGGGCCAACGTCCTGACTTTC.